The clone carrying this TCR beta chain was observed a single time. J gave up 6 bases and V 3 bases, and 9 bases lay outside the gene matches. CDR1 is SGHRS and CDR2 is YFSETQ in the germline V gene. The CDR3 is made up of 15 amino acids. Measured with immunoSEQ multiplex PCR; TCRdb has only the in-frame clones, and not every one. The profile covers about 260,000 clones, with around 90% appearing a single time and around 5.1% taken by the ten largest. The sample is drawn from a study of blood T cell repertoires in COVID-19. Study overall: Samples taken during acute and convalescent COVID-19 were collected in the United States, Italy and Spain. Sources were T cells, B-cell-depleted T cells, or PBMCs; the material itself was cDNA or gDNA.

Seattle patients were enrolled while actively infected and followed longitudinally. The specimen was peripheral blood. This chain joins TRBV5-1 and TRBJ1-2, with 9 bases lining up with TRBD1. The source is a woman aged 60 to 75 with COVID-19, enrolled during active disease. The CDR3 DNA follows: TGCGCCAGCAGCTACCACCGGGACAGGGCCAATGGCTACACCTTC. This translates into CASSYHRDRANGYTF.